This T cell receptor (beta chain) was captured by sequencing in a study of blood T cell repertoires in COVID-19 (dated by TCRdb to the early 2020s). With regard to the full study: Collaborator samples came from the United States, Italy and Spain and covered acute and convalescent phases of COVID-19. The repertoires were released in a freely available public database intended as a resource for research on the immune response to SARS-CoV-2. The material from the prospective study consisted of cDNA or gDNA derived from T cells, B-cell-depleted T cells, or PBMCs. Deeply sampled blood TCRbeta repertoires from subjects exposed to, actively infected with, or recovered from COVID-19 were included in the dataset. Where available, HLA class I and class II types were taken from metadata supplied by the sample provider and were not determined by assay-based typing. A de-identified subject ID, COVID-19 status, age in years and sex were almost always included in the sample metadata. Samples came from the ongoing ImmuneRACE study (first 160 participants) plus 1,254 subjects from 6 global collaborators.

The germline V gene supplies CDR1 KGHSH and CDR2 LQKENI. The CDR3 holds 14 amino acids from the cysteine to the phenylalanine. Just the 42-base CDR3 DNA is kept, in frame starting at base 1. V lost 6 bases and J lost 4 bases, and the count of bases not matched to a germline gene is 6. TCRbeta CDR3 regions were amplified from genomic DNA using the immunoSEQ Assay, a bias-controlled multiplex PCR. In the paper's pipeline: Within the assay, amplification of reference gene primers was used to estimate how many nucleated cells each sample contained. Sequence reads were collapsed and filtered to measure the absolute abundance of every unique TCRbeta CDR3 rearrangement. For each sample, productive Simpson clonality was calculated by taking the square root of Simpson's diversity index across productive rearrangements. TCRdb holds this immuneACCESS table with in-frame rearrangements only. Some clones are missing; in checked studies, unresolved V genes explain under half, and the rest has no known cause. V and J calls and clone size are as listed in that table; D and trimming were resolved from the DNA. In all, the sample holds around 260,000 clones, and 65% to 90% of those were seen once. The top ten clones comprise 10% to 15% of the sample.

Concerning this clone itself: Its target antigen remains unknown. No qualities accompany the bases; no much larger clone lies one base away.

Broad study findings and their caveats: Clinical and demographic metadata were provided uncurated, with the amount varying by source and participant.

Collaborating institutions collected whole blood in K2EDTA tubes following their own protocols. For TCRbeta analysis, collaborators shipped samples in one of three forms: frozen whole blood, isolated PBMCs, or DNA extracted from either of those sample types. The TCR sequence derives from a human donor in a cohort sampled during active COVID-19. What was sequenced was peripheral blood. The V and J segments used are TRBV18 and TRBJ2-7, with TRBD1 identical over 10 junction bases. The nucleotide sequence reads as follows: TGTGCCAGCTCTACCGGGACAGGGGCATACGAGCAGTACTTC. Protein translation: CASSTGTGAYEQYF.